What follows are 12 T cell receptor beta chains derived from one specimen sequenced in a study of vaccination and CD4 T cells after COVID-19 (dated by TCRdb to the early 2020s). Reading the label with the study, this specimen's treatment or condition is: roughly 11-day PBMC culture with coronavirus spike peptide pools or control peptides (ViraFEST assay). Their target antigens are unknown. Receptor libraries were prepared by PCR. TCRdb records Illumina iSeq 100 as the sequencer. TCR sequencing of DNA from cultured CD4+ T cells used the Oncomine TCR Beta short-read assay at the Johns Hopkins FTIC core. TCRdb passed the public sequencing reads through fastp at Q25 and MiXCR, retaining productive beta sequences. Identical CDR3 protein sequences are pooled into one entry, listed with their most common genes and DNA. Present in this sample are roughly 20,000 distinct CDR3 sequences, over 60% of which were seen just once. The ten biggest clones cover 6% to 8.5% of the sample.

The material sequenced was CD4+ T cells from blood, cultured in vitro. The receptors shown here come from a human donor who had recovered from COVID-19.

This chain connects TRBV7-6 to TRBJ2-5, with D perhaps being TRBD1 or TRBD2 (6 bases each). The CDR3 is 16 amino acids. Germline V gives CDR1 SGHVS, CDR2 FNYEAQ. V lost 2 bases and J 7 bases, leaving 20 bases between the germline ends. CDR3 residues: CASSLPSAGKGGTQYF. In DNA form, the CDR3 reads TGTGCCAGCAGCTTACCGTCGGCGGGAAAGGGGGGGACCCAGTACTTC.

The J gene is TRBJ1-2, the V gene TRBV28; D not resolved. Trimming cost V 6 bases and J 2 bases, with 10 bases left between them. Germline assignment: CDR1 MDHEN and CDR2 SYDVKM. CDR3 length equals 13 residues. This chain's CDR3 is CASRDRGNYGYTF. In DNA form, the CDR3 reads TGTGCCAGCAGAGATCGAGGGAACTATGGCTACACCTTC.

The V call is TRBV7-2, the J call TRBJ2-7, with a tentative D call TRBD1 (7 bases). The V end lost 7 bases, the J end lost 2 bases, and 15 bases lay between the germline ends. The V gene's germline CDR1 is SGHTA and CDR2 FQGNSA. This CDR3 region has 14 residues. The CDR3 nucleotides are TGTGCCAGCAAGGGGTCAGGGGGGCCCTACGAGCAGTACTTC. The encoded protein is CASKGSGGPYEQYF. Full variable domain (rest looked up from reference TRBV7-2 and TRBJ2-7): GAGVSQSPSNKVTEKGKDVELRCDPISGHTALYWYRQSLGQGLEFLIYFQGNSAPDKSGLPSDRFSAERTGGSVSTLTIQRTQQEDSAVYLCASKGSGGPYEQYFGPGTRLTVT.

This chain joins TRBV6-1 and TRBJ1-1; D gene uncertain. Between the trimmed V and J ends, which lost 5 bases and 1 base, there was a span of 5 bases. The CDR3 is 12 amino acids. Germline CDR1 MNHNS, CDR2 SASEGT. The CDR3 sequence is CASSIENTEAFF. CDR3 DNA: TGTGCCAGCAGTATCGAGAACACTGAAGCTTTCTTT.

V gene TRBV6-1 combines with J gene TRBJ2-7; possibly TRBD1 for D (5 bases). Germline V lookup: CDR1 MNHNS, CDR2 SASEGT. Trimming left V 6 bases short and J 5 bases short, with 20 bases between. This CDR3 comprises 15 residues. CDR3 coding DNA: TGTGCCAGCAGGACGGAAGGAGCAGGGCCCCACGAGCAGTACTTC. Translation gives CASRTEGAGPHEQYF.

A few counts support this clonotype. V usage is TRBV20-1 and J usage is TRBJ1-2; D uncertain. The CDR3 is made up of 12 amino acids. CDR1 and CDR2 (germline): DFQATT, SNEGSKA (reference sequence). Trimming removed 5 bases at V and 8 bases at J, with 15 bases between. DNA for the CDR3: TGCAGTGCTGGTGGGTCGTCGGGAGGCTACACCTTC. This codes for CSAGGSSGGYTF.

This clonotype has just a few counts. CDR3 sequence reads: CASSVLPSTGNSPLHF. CDR3 bases: TGTGCCAGCAGCGTTTTGCCCTCGACCGGAAATTCACCCCTCCACTTT. The chain uses TRBV7-8 and TRBJ1-6; D is unresolved. V was shortened by 5 bases and J by 7 bases, with 18 bases between the two germline ends. The germline CDR1 and CDR2 sequences are SGHVS and FQNEAQ. This CDR3 comprises 16 residues.

This rearrangement joins TRBV30 to TRBJ2-3, with 8 bases lining up with TRBD2. Germline CDR1 GTSNPN, CDR2 SVGIG (reference sequence). The CDR3 sequence is 16 residues long. Trimming at V came to 0 bases and at J to 2 bases, leaving 7 bases not matched to a gene. The CDR3 DNA sequence: TGTGCCTGGAGTGTAGAAGCGGGAGATGTCACAGATACGCAGTATTTT. Amino acids: CAWSVEAGDVTDTQYF.

CDR3 loop: CASSLVPDSTYGYTF. The CDR3 DNA sequence: TGTGCCAGCAGCTTAGTTCCGGACAGCACCTATGGCTACACCTTC. J is TRBJ1-2 and V is TRBV7-2, with a tentative D call TRBD1 (6 bases). Germline V lookup: CDR1 SGHTA, CDR2 FQGNSA. V was pared by 1 base and J by 4 bases, with 13 bases between. The CDR3 is 15 amino acids.

The gene calls are TRBV7-3 and TRBJ2-2; 12 nucleotides align to TRBD2. Germline V CDR1 and CDR2: SGHTA, FQGTGA. The CDR3 has 21 amino acids. V dropped 0 bases and J dropped 0; count of bases not matched to a gene: 11. CDR3: CASSLTLIGSSGRANTGELFF. In nucleotides, the CDR3 is TGTGCCAGCAGCTTAACGTTAATCGGATCTAGCGGGAGGGCGAACACCGGGGAGCTGTTTTTT.

CDR3: CASSLFLGLNTEAFF. In DNA form, the CDR3 reads TGTGCCAGCAGTTTATTCCTGGGCTTAAACACTGAAGCTTTCTTT. The rearrangement uses TRBV28 and TRBJ1-1; no clear D gene. The germline V gene encodes CDR1 MDHEN and CDR2 SYDVKM. The CDR3 runs to 15 residues. The V end lost 1 base, the J end lost 2 bases, and 11 bases lay between the germline ends.

This chain uses TRBV7-3 with TRBJ2-1, with D tentatively TRBD1 or TRBD2 (5 bases each). Trimming shortened V by 1 base and J by 5 bases, and 6 bases separated the two germline ends. Germline CDR1 SGHTA, CDR2 FQGTGA. The CDR3 length is 13 residues. DNA for the CDR3: TGTGCCAGCAGCTTAAGGGGGAACAATGAGCAGTTCTTC. Amino acid sequence: CASSLRGNNEQFF.